What follows are 13 T cell receptor beta chains derived from one specimen sequenced in a study of blood T cell repertoires in COVID-19. Repertoires were generated with immunoSEQ multiplex PCR, while TCRdb's copy carries only in-frame clones and drops some. Here the sample spans approximately 210,000 clones, just over 85% being singletons. The sample consisted of peripheral blood. Source of these receptors: a man aged 45-65 years with COVID-19, enrolled during active disease.

The chain carries TRBV9 and TRBJ2-2; D is unclear. The CDR3 is 13 amino acids. The germline V and J ends were trimmed by 0 bases and 5 bases, with 5 bases remaining between them. CDR1 SGDLS and CDR2 YYNGEE come from the germline V gene. DNA for the CDR3: TGTGCCAGCAGCGTAGGTTTAACCGGGGAGCTGTTTTTT. This codes for CASSVGLTGELFF.

The chain has TRBV5-6 and TRBJ2-5, with 12 bases aligning to TRBD1. This CDR3 spans 15 amino acids. Germline CDR1 is SGHDT and CDR2 is YYEEEE. Trimming removed 3 bases from V and 6 bases from J; junction bases left unmatched: 6. DNA of the CDR3: TGTGCCAGCAGCTGGGGGACAGGGGGCGGGAAGACCCAGTACTTC. Encoded protein: CASSWGTGGGKTQYF. Variable domain in full (rest from reference TRBV5-6 and TRBJ2-5): DAGVTQSPTHLIKTRGQQVTLRCSPKSGHDTVSWYQQALGQGPQFIFQYYEEEERQRGNFPDRFSGHQFPNYSSELNVNALLLGDSALYLCASSWGTGGGKTQYFGPGTRLLVL.

The gene calls are TRBV9 and TRBJ2-1; 8 nucleotides agree with TRBD2. The CDR3 consists of 15 residues. J lost 0 bases, V lost 3 bases, and 2 bases had no gene match. Germline V gene lookup returns CDR1 SGDLS and CDR2 YYNGEE. CDR3 nucleotide sequence: TGTGCCAGCAGCGGAGGGACTAGCTCCTACAATGAGCAGTTCTTC. As protein: CASSGGTSSYNEQFF.

The chain is built from TRBV15 and TRBJ2-5, with D perhaps TRBD2 (6 bases). The V gene lost 1 base and the J gene lost 5 bases, with 17 bases spanning the gap. This CDR3 comprises 16 residues. Germline V gene lookup returns CDR1 LNHNV and CDR2 YYDKDF (reference sequence). CDR3 protein: CATSRGTTGNKETQYF. The CDR3 nucleotides are TGTGCCACCAGCAGAGGGACTACAGGTAACAAGGAGACCCAGTACTTC.

The CDR3 loop is CASSLDWGNYEQYF. DNA of the CDR3: TGTGCCAGCAGCTTAGACTGGGGCAACTACGAGCAGTACTTC. The chain has TRBV7-2 and TRBJ2-7; perhaps TRBD1 as D (5 bases). The CDR3 is 14 amino acids. Trimming shortened V by 1 base and J by 3 bases, and 10 bases separated the two germline ends. CDR1 is SGHTA, CDR2 FQGNSA, per germline. The full variable domain, completed using reference TRBV7-2 and TRBJ2-7, is GAGVSQSPSNKVTEKGKDVELRCDPISGHTALYWYRQSLGQGLEFLIYFQGNSAPDKSGLPSDRFSAERTGGSVSTLTIQRTQQEDSAVYLCASSLDWGNYEQYFGPGTRLTVT.

The chain carries TRBV19 and TRBJ1-6; D ambiguous. Trimming removed 9 bases at V and 9 bases at J, with 18 bases between. Germline CDR1 and CDR2: LNHDA and SQIVND (reference sequence). The CDR3 runs to 14 residues. CDR3 sequence reads: CASAEGGFGSPLHF. DNA for the CDR3: TGTGCCAGCGCCGAGGGAGGGTTTGGTTCACCCCTCCACTTT. The full variable domain, in which reference TRBV19 and TRBJ1-6 provide the parts outside the CDR3, is DGGITQSPKYLFRKEGQNVTLSCEQNLNHDAMYWYRQDPGQGLRLIYYSQIVNDFQKGDIAEGYSVSREKKESFPLTVTSAQKNPTAFYLCASAEGGFGSPLHFGNGTRLTVT.

The chain employs TRBV7-9 and TRBJ2-1; weak D call: TRBD2 (6 bases). Trimming shortened V by 7 bases and J by 4 bases, and 14 bases separated the two germline ends. The germline gives CDR1 SEHNR, CDR2 FQNEAQ (reference sequence). This CDR3 has 14 residues. The CDR3 here is CASTRAGGYNEQFF. DNA of the CDR3: TGTGCCAGCACAAGGGCCGGGGGTTACAATGAGCAGTTCTTC.

The CDR3 loop reads CASRPSGRGNEQFF. The CDR3 DNA reads as TGTGCCAGCAGACCTAGCGGGAGGGGCAATGAGCAGTTCTTC. The chain joins TRBV7-9 to TRBJ2-1, with 12 bases lining up with TRBD2. The germline V gene encodes CDR1 SEHNR and CDR2 FQNEAQ (reference sequence). After removal of 6 bases from V and 6 bases from J, the junction contained 3 bases not matched to a gene. The CDR3 is made up of 14 amino acids.

The rearrangement joins TRBV9 to TRBJ2-5, with D possibly being TRBD1 (6 bases). CDR1 SGDLS and CDR2 YYNGEE come from the germline V gene. The CDR3 spans 15 residues. Trimming pared 0 bases from V and 2 bases from J, leaving 11 bases between. Written as DNA, the CDR3 is TGTGCCAGCAGCGTAGCTCCGGACAGACAAGAGACCCAGTACTTC. Its translation: CASSVAPDRQETQYF.

CDR3 sequence: CASSLTSGGTDTQYF. The DNA for the CDR3 is TGTGCCAGCAGCCTAACTAGCGGGGGTACAGATACGCAGTATTTT. The chain employs TRBV7-9 and TRBJ2-3, with 11 bases lining up with TRBD2. V was pared by 5 bases and J by 3 bases, with 4 bases of the junction left unmatched. This CDR3 is 15 amino acids long. Germline CDR1 reads SEHNR; CDR2 reads FQNEAQ (reference sequence).

The chain couples TRBV10-3 to TRBJ2-3; 8 bases agree with TRBD2. J gave up 4 bases and V 5 bases, and 5 bases lay outside the gene matches. The CDR3 spans 14 residues. Looked up from germline, CDR1 is ENHRY and CDR2 is SYGVKD. This CDR3 is CAISRAGGPDTQYF. For the CDR3, the DNA is TGTGCCATCAGTCGCGCGGGGGGCCCAGATACGCAGTATTTT.

This clone was seen just once. The chain employs TRBV28 and TRBJ2-3; D is unclear. Germline CDR1 and CDR2: MDHEN and SYDVKM. Trimming pared 3 bases from V and 2 bases from J, leaving 9 bases between. The CDR3 has 14 amino acids. In DNA, the CDR3 is TGTGCCAGCAGTTTGGGCCTTTACACAGATACGCAGTATTTT. Protein: CASSLGLYTDTQYF.

The chain employs TRBV6-4 and TRBJ2-2, with D possibly TRBD1 on 6 matching bases. Trimming stripped 3 bases from V and 1 base from J, with 6 bases between. This CDR3 is built from 14 residues. The V gene's germline CDR1 is MRHNA and CDR2 SNTAGT. This CDR3 reads CASSEQGNTGELFF. DNA of the CDR3: TGTGCCAGCAGTGAACAGGGGAACACCGGGGAGCTGTTTTTT.